The source of this T cell receptor beta chain is a study of chemoradiotherapy in HPV16-positive cancers. In regard to this clone: Its target is unknown.

The V gene lost 4 bases and the J gene lost 3 bases, with 10 bases spanning the gap. CDR1 and CDR2 (germline): SGHVS, FQNEAQ. There are 13 residues in the CDR3. The repertoire was sequenced with immunoSEQ multiplex PCR; TCRdb's copy has only in-frame clones and lacks some. The table has about 6,500 clones, around 89% seen once. Study-level points and caveats: Candidate HPV-specific clones and E7-related TCR motifs grew in tumor during treatment.

Material: tumor tissue, obtained from a patient who underwent chemoradiotherapy. This sequence joins TRBV7-8 and TRBJ2-7; D is uncertain. This TCR came from a human donor with HPV-associated anogenital cancer. The CDR3, as DNA: TGTGCCAGCAGCTCCCCGCTCCTCTACGAGCAGTACTTC. Protein sequence: CASSSPLLYEQYF.